The next 12 T cell receptor beta chains were all read from a single sample in a study of T-cell memory formation after mild COVID-19 (dated by TCRdb to about 2021). The library was prepared using 5' RACE. Sequenced using an Illumina NovaSeq 6000. TCRdb's own reprocessing of the public reads used fastp at Q25 and MiXCR and kept productive beta chains. One record per CDR3 amino acid sequence lists the most common genes and DNA. The sample has 300,000 to 350,000 distinct CDR3 sequences on record, just under 20% of them singletons. The ten biggest clones cover around 21% of the sample. Sequences were obtained from PBMCs or a T cell subset sorted from them (not recorded which). Every receptor here comes from a man aged 18 to 29 who had mild COVID-19 (a few samples of this study predate the infection). The sample titles of this study are shuffled in the database, so cell type and time point are left out; the donor was told from shared clones.

J is TRBJ2-7 and V is TRBV3-1, with 8 positions matching TRBD2. V was clipped by 4 bases and J by 2 bases; unmatched bases: 4. Germline assignment: CDR1 LGHDT and CDR2 YNNKEL (reference sequence). The CDR3 spans 14 residues. CDR3 region: CASSRGGIAYEQYV. The CDR3 nucleotides read TGTGCCAGCAGCCGCGGGGGGATTGCCTACGAGCAGTACGTC.

The chain carries TRBV7-2 and TRBJ2-6, with D perhaps given as TRBD1 or TRBD2 (6 bases each). Germline V gives CDR1 SGHTA, CDR2 FQGNSA. Trimming cost V 4 bases and J 4 bases, with 11 bases left between them. This CDR3 contains 15 residues. CDR3 in DNA: TGTGCCAGCAGCTACAGGGAGGTAGGGGCCAACGTCCTGACTTTC. Its translation is CASSYREVGANVLTF.

This clonotype was found a few times. V is TRBV20-1 and J is TRBJ2-3; 12 nucleotides align to TRBD1. The J segment lost 4 bases and the V segment lost 6 bases, leaving 14 bases of the junction unmatched. This CDR3 spans 17 amino acids. Germline lookup yields CDR1 DFQATT and CDR2 SNEGSKA (reference sequence). The CDR3 loop is CSAELGEGQGASDTQYF. As DNA, the CDR3 is TGCAGTGCAGAGTTAGGGGAGGGACAGGGGGCCTCAGATACGCAGTATTTT.

The chain carries TRBV20-1 and TRBJ2-3; tentative D call: TRBD2 (6 bases). Germline V gene lookup returns CDR1 DFQATT and CDR2 SNEGSKA (reference sequence). The CDR3 has 14 amino acids. The V end lost 3 bases, the J end lost 2 bases, and 12 bases lay between the germline ends. Written as DNA, the CDR3 is TGCAGTGCTAGTGAGGACTATTACACAGATACGCAGTATTTT. Protein product: CSASEDYYTDTQYF.

This sequence joins TRBV6-5 and TRBJ2-2, with 10 positions matching TRBD1. The CDR3 runs 15 residues. The germline V gene has CDR1 MNHEY and CDR2 SVGAGI. V shed 5 bases and J 4 bases; nucleotides not matched to a gene: 4. CDR3 in amino acids: CASSLRTGGTGELFF. The CDR3 nucleotides are TGTGCCAGCAGTCTTCGGACAGGGGGCACCGGGGAGCTGTTTTTT.

J is TRBJ2-4 and V is TRBV5-1; 7 bases line up with TRBD1. Trimming cost V 3 bases and J 1 base; bases outside gene matches: 7. The CDR3 consists of 16 residues. Per the germline V gene, CDR1 is SGHRS and CDR2 is YFSETQ. CDR3 loop: CASSSEGARAKNIQYF. CDR3 DNA sequence: TGCGCCAGCAGCTCCGAGGGGGCGCGGGCCAAAAACATTCAGTACTTC.

The rearrangement uses TRBV4-1 and TRBJ2-5; a possible D gene is TRBD2 (5 bases). This CDR3 is 15 amino acids long. Trimming stripped 3 bases from V and 2 bases from J, with 13 bases between. In germline, CDR1 is MGHRA, CDR2 YSYEKL. CDR3 bases: TGCGCCAGCAGCCATGGTATCGGCGGGCAAGAGACCCAGTACTTC. It yields the protein CASSHGIGGQETQYF.

The chain is built from TRBV20-1 and TRBJ1-1; TRBD1 might be the D (5 bases). CDR3 length: 15 residues. CDR1 and CDR2 from the germline V gene are DFQATT and SNEGSKA (reference sequence). V was pared by 0 bases and J by 4 bases, with 15 bases between. The CDR3 here is CSARDPFTGVTEAFF. The CDR3 DNA reads TGCAGTGCTAGAGATCCCTTCACAGGAGTCACTGAAGCTTTCTTT.

This clonotype has only a few counts. The genes are TRBV10-3 and TRBJ1-6, with 7 bases matching TRBD1. Germline values: CDR1 ENHRY, CDR2 SYGVKD. The V gene end was trimmed by 4 bases and the J gene end by 10 bases; junction bases not matched to a gene: 7. The CDR3 is 14 amino acids. The CDR3 nucleotides are TGTGCCATCAGTGTTAGGGGGCAAGACTCACCCCTCCACTTT. Encoded protein: CAISVRGQDSPLHF.

This clonotype occurred many times. J is TRBJ2-3 and V is TRBV5-1, with a tentative D call TRBD2 (6 bases). The V gene lost 0 bases and the J gene lost 2 bases, with 7 bases spanning the gap. Germline values: CDR1 SGHRS, CDR2 YFSETQ. The CDR3 runs 14 residues. The CDR3 spells CASSLGTNTDTQYF. CDR3 coding DNA: TGCGCCAGCAGCTTGGGGACTAACACAGATACGCAGTATTTT.

V usage is TRBV20-1 and J usage is TRBJ2-3; D call uncertain. CDR1 is DFQATT and CDR2 is SNEGSKA in the germline V gene (reference sequence). V was pared by 2 bases and J by 3 bases, with 9 bases between. CDR3 length equals 13 residues. The CDR3 nucleotides read TGCAGTGCTAGAACCCAGCCAACAGATACGCAGTATTTT. Residues: CSARTQPTDTQYF.

This clonotype was recorded a few times. The gene calls are TRBV19 and TRBJ1-1; 10 nucleotides agree with TRBD1. V lost 3 bases and J lost 5; bases outside the gene matches: 6. Germline V gene sequence: CDR1 LNHDA, CDR2 SQIVND (reference sequence). CDR3 length equals 15 residues. The CDR3 here is CASSMGGQGGTEAFF. In DNA form, the CDR3 reads TGTGCCAGTAGTATGGGCGGACAGGGGGGTACTGAAGCTTTCTTT.